The entry below gives a single TCR beta chain sequence along with its context. Its specificity is unknown. This sample was included in a study of cytomegalovirus exposure and HLA in healthy donors. Study observations and caveats: Rarity characterized most TCR sequences, yet some public TCRs appeared in many donors. Donors belonging to an Asian-associated ancestry cluster reportedly showed fewer N-insertions in productive TCRs than the roughly 670-donor mean, according to what a later analysis found.

The CDR3 covers 14 residues. Trimming took 3 bases from V and 8 from J; bases not matched to a gene: 8. CDR1 is SNHLY, CDR2 FYNNEI, per germline. PCR amplification relied on 60 Vbeta primers (plus 13 Jbeta primers). Some clones are missing from TCRdb's copy, which holds only in-frame ones; the method was immunoSEQ multiplex PCR. The table lists 90,000 to 130,000 clones. Material: PBMCs. The J gene is TRBJ1-2, the V gene TRBV2; 8 positions match TRBD1. This clonotype was sampled from a man aged 25-45 years in good health and CMV-seronegative. CDR3 residues: CASSEQRQGAGYTF. The CDR3 region has the DNA TGTGCCAGCAGTGAGCAAAGGCAGGGGGCAGGCTACACCTTC. The full variable domain, in which reference TRBV2 and TRBJ1-2 provide the parts outside the CDR3, is EPEVTQTPSHQVTQMGQEVILRCVPISNHLYFYWYRQILGQKVEFLVSFYNNEISEKSEIFDDQFSVERPDGSNFTLKIRSTKLEDSAMYFCASSEQRQGAGYTFGSGTRLTVV.